This TCR beta chain is drawn from a study of cytomegalovirus exposure and HLA in healthy donors. Study background: When 350 to 500 donors were genotyped, roughly 82% of them were found to fall in the Caucasian-associated ancestry cluster. General study results and limits: In a later analysis, TCR association rates varied by HLA locus: DRB1 most, HLA-C fewest. For TCR beta chains, V- and J-gene trimming was later linked to a missense DCLRE1C variant. It was reported that TCR beta sequences correctly inferred the HLA-A and HLA-B alleles for most subjects.

Amplification used 60 Vbeta primers and 13 Jbeta primers. Only in-frame clones appear in the TCRdb table, and some are missing; sequencing was by immunoSEQ multiplex PCR. Here the sample spans about 83,000 clones, about four fifths being singletons. This clone was found a few times. Its antigen is undetermined. The CDR3 spans 16 residues. Trimming at V came to 4 bases and at J to 4 bases, leaving 7 bases not matched to a gene. Germline V gene data show CDR1 as MNHEY and CDR2 as SVGAGI. This clonotype originated in a man in his fifties or sixties in good health and CMV-seronegative. The sample taken for sequencing was PBMCs. This chain connects TRBV6-5 to TRBJ2-3; 11 bases fit TRBD1. CDR3: CASSSRTGGPSDTQYF. The DNA of the CDR3 is TGTGCCAGCAGTTCCCGGACAGGGGGCCCATCAGATACGCAGTATTTT.